This T cell receptor (beta chain) appears in the sequencing data of a study of shared clonotypes between healthy human individuals (dated by TCRdb to between 2020 and 2021). Describing the broader study: A few men and two women, aged 18 to 49 years, made up the cohort. For each donor, CD4 naive and CD4 memory were each run on three plates, CD8 naive on two plates, and CD8 memory on one plate. The study deeply sequenced blood TCR repertoires of several healthy adults to estimate repertoire size and the extent of clonotype sharing between individuals. Libraries were prepared and TCR repertoires were sequenced by different laboratories using diverse techniques, in order to increase sequencing depth and limit assay-specific biases. Between about 0.94 and 8.9 billion PBMCs per donor were obtained by leukapheresis.

The paper's findings and limits, for the study overall: Clonotypes shared by all four sorted-subset donors showed higher generation probabilities than non-shared clonotypes. Because the study included only a small number of donors, the genetic and exposure-history diversity represented was limited. Incomplete sequencing was indicated by rarefaction of sorted-subset datasets, despite the large sequencing depth. Estimated clonotype richness was generally larger for naive than for memory subsets. Pairwise subsampling led to the expectation that sequencing depth would affect the degree of clonotype sharing among donors. Across a handful of donors, 5% to 6% of naive CD4, roughly 3.3% of naive CD8, under 2.5% of memory CD4, and approximately 0.4% of memory CD8 clonotypes were shared. Sampling was restricted to blood, and TCR repertoires in tissue are likely to differ from TCR repertoires in blood.

About this clone: No cognate antigen has been identified for it. No base quality values were provided; no much bigger clone lies one nucleotide off.

Using the deep immunoSEQ assay, multiplex PCR amplified TCR CDR3 regions from genomic DNA. For each cell subset, the extracted genomic DNA was distributed evenly across all wells of several immunoSEQ 96-well plates, and each plate served as one replicate. For sorted subsets, each replicate PCR was loaded with 200 to 250 ng genomic DNA, equivalent to 30,000 or so T cell genomes. Purified libraries were measured with a Qubit 3.0 fluorometer, size-checked on a Bioanalyzer 2100, and measured again with the KAPA Library Quantification kit. Every immunoSEQ 96-well plate was sequenced on a dedicated single-read 150-cycle Illumina NextSeq 550 flow cell. As for the authors' bioinformatics: The immunoSEQ output contained only junctional sequences without quality scores, so filtering could not match that applied to full-length reads. To assign V/J genes and CDR3, sequences were annotated using PyIR, a Python wrapper for IgBLAST v1.9, with IMGT germline references. Reads with weak V/J assignments (E-value above 1e-6), missing CDR3, stop codons, out-of-frame junctions, or ambiguous translated residues were removed. A V3J clonotype was defined by an identical inferred V gene, J gene, and CDR3 amino acid sequence. The percentage overlap between two repertoires was calculated by dividing the number of shared unique clonotypes by the size of the smaller repertoire. Three approaches were used to assess repertoire richness: RTK rarefaction, the Chao1 estimator, and Recon v2.1 estimates of unobserved clonotypes. For all TCRbeta clonotypes obtained by the gDNA method from a few donors, generation probabilities were computed with OLGA. TCRdb provides this immuneACCESS table in a form limited to in-frame rearrangements. Some clones are lacking; in checked studies, under half of them reflect an unresolved V gene, and why the rest are absent is not known. V, J and clone size were drawn from that table, and D and trimming were deduced from the DNA. Recorded for this sample are 640,000 or so clones; 72% of them occurred a single time. The ten largest clones represent under 2% of the sample.

The donors were healthy, HIV-negative adults with no recently reported acute infections or vaccinations. Only Caucasian adults living in Nashville, Tennessee, USA were represented among the donors. CD4+ T cells were enriched by magnetic negative selection; naive cells were then positively selected on CD45RA, and the negative fraction formed the memory subset. Blood was collected by leukapheresis, and PBMCs were isolated by Ficoll-Histopaque density gradient centrifugation and then cryopreserved in liquid nitrogen vapor phase. Analytical flow cytometry was used to check the purity and quantity of each magnetically sorted T cell population. Genomic DNA was isolated from each sorted fraction and quantified by UV absorbance on a Nanodrop 2000c. Counted from cysteine to phenylalanine, this CDR3 has 12 amino acids. Of all the DNA, just the CDR3 is kept, 36 bases in frame from base 1. Trimming at the junction amounts to 8 bases on V and 3 bases on J, and the germline ends lie 8 bases apart. Taken from the germline V gene (reference sequence), the CDR1 and CDR2 loops are MNHEY and SMNVEV.

The sequencing input was memory CD4+ T cells sorted from blood. Read against the paper, the sample's cell subset or site label means: CD45RA-negative fraction. The TCR sequence derives from a woman between 25 and 40 years old in good health. The sequence joins TRBV27 to TRBJ1-5; no D gene call is confident. The CDR3 corresponds to CASRGYNQPQHF. The nucleotide sequence is given as TGTGCCAGCCGAGGATACAATCAGCCCCAGCATTTT.